This TCR beta chain was identified during a study of CD8+ T cells in alopecia areata. Looked up from germline, CDR1 is SQVTM and CDR2 is ANQGSEA. J lost 0 bases, V lost 6 bases, and 3 bases had no gene match. The CDR3 has 13 amino acids. Extracted RNA was reverse transcribed into cDNA, the sequencing template. Data came from immunoSEQ multiplex PCR; TCRdb stores just in-frame clones and leaves some out. The sample consists of around 270,000 clones, roughly 60% of them appearing once. This clone came up a few times. The treatment here: oral pan-JAK inhibitor, 5-10 mg twice daily. The source material was CD4+ T cells sorted from blood, sampled at week 24, from a patient treated with tofacitinib. This clonotype was sampled from a human donor with alopecia areata. The chain recombines TRBV29-1 with TRBJ1-2, with 8 bases fitting TRBD1. CDR3 amino acids: CSVSGQANYGYTF. The CDR3, as DNA: TGCAGCGTCTCGGGACAGGCTAACTATGGCTACACCTTC.